This is a list of T cell receptor beta chains from one sample in a study of graft-versus-host responses after intestinal transplantation. TCRdb's copy holds only in-frame clones and misses some; the assay was immunoSEQ multiplex PCR. Of about 38,000 clones listed, roughly 87% were seen once; the top ten hold roughly 4%. The sample in question was PBMCs, obtained about 1,000 days after transplant. All receptors come from a human patient who received an intestinal transplant, so some T cells may come from the graft donor. CDR3s include the opening cysteine and the closing phenylalanine or tryptophan. The order of the fields is J gene, D gene, V gene, clone size, CDR3 DNA, CDR3 protein. A D gene is named only where the DNA matches it firmly. Clone size is stated in some rows and not others, as once, few, many or a class when expanded.

TRBJ2-6 - TRBV19 - TGTGCCAGTAGTATGATCACAGGCTCTGGGGCCAACGTCCTGACTTTC CASSMITGSGANVLTF
TRBJ2-7 - TRBV2 - TGTGCCAGCAGTGATATCACAGTACTCTACGAGCAGTACTTC CASSDITVLYEQYF
TRBJ2-2 TRBD1 TRBV25-1 - TGTGCCAGCAGTGCCCGGGCCGGGACAGTCTTCCCCGGGGAGCTGTTTTTT CASSARAGTVFPGELFF
TRBJ2-7 - TRBV11-2 - TGTGCCAGCAGCCCCCAGGGTCCCCCTTGGGAGCAGTACTTC CASSPQGPPWEQYF
TRBJ1-2 - TRBV27 - TGTGCCAGCAGCCTAAGGGCGGGATATGGCTACACCTTC CASSLRAGYGYTF
TRBJ2-2 - TRBV7-9 - TGTGCCAGCAGCCCCGCTACAGGGTTGGGCGGGGAGCTGTTTTTT CASSPATGLGGELFF
TRBJ2-3 - TRBV29-1 - TGCAGCGGGATCACAGATACGCAGTATTTT CSGITDTQYF
TRBJ2-3 - TRBV23-1 - TGCGCCAGCAGTCATGGCGCGGGCGGGCGGGACACAGATACGCAGTATTTT CASSHGAGGRDTDTQYF
TRBJ1-4 TRBD1 TRBV6-1 once TGTGCCAGCAGGAACGGACAGGGTACTAATGAAAAACTGTTTTTT CASRNGQGTNEKLFF
TRBJ2-2 - TRBV11-2 - TGTGCCAGCAGCAATAGGGGGGGACTGGCGGCCGGGGAGCTGTTTTTT CASSNRGGLAAGELFF
TRBJ1-2 - TRBV6-6 few TGTGCCAGCAGGAGACAGGAGGAGGGCTACACCTTC CASRRQEEGYTF
TRBJ2-7 TRBD2 TRBV2 - TGTGCCAGCAGTGAAGGGGGACTAGCTTACGAGCAGTACTTC CASSEGGLAYEQYF
TRBJ1-1 TRBD1 TRBV30 - TGTGCCTGGACGGGACAGCTGAATGAAGCTTTCTTT CAWTGQLNEAFF
TRBJ1-5 - TRBV4-1 - TGCGCCAGCAGCCAAGGGGTTAATCAGCCCCAGCATTTT CASSQGVNQPQHF
TRBJ1-2 TRBD1 TRBV6-1 - TGTGCCAGCACAGGGACAGCCCCCTATGGCTACACCTTC CASTGTAPYGYTF
TRBJ1-5 - TRBV19 - TGTGCCAGTAGTATATCCAATCAGGGTAGCAATCAGCCCCAGCATTTT CASSISNQGSNQPQHF
TRBJ1-2 TRBD1 TRBV19 - TGTGCCAGTAGTGCCTGGGACAGGGAAGTTGGAGGCACCTTC CASSAWDREVGGTF
TRBJ1-3 TRBD1 TRBV6-5 - TGTGCCAGCAGCTCCGGGACAGGGGGGTTGAACACCATATATTTT CASSSGTGGLNTIYF
TRBJ1-6 - TRBV5-1 - TGCGCCAGCAGCACTAGGACGGATTATAATTCACCCCTCCACTTT CASSTRTDYNSPLHF
TRBJ1-2 TRBD1 TRBV19 - TGTGCCAGTAGTATCTCTTCCGGACAGGGGGACGGTGGCTACACCTTC CASSISSGQGDGGYTF
TRBJ2-5 - TRBV6-5 once TGTGCCAGCAGTTACCCTAATCAAACCCAGTACTTC CASSYPNQTQYF
TRBJ2-7 - TRBV29-1 once TGCAGCTTGGGAGGCACTAGTTTTTTC CSLGGTSFF